A selection of T cell receptor beta chains follows, all from one sample in a study of vaccination and CD4 T cells after COVID-19. TCRdb processed the PCR reads anew with MiXCR; each CDR3 protein has one entry. The sample holds tens of thousands of distinct CDR3 sequences, about 57% seen once. The sequencing used CD4+ T cells from blood, collected before SARS-CoV-2 vaccination. Receptors were obtained from a human donor who had recovered from COVID-19. CDR3s include the opening cysteine and the closing phenylalanine or tryptophan. Each record gives: clone size, D gene, J gene, V gene, CDR3 DNA, CDR3 protein. D genes are given only for firm matches. Not all rows give a size; the values are once, few, many and, for expanded clones, a class.

. . TRBJ2-3 TRBV6-4 TGTGCCAGCAGTGACTCTTCCGGGAGCACGCAGTATTTT CASSDSSGSTQYF
few . TRBJ1-5 TRBV6-1 TGTGCCAGCAGTGAATACGGGCCAGGGTCGGCTAATCAGCCCCAGCATTTT CASSEYGPGSANQPQHF
few . TRBJ2-7 TRBV27 TGTGCCAGCAGTTCCGACACCTACGAGCAGTACTTC CASSSDTYEQYF
. TRBD2 TRBJ2-1 TRBV10-1 TGCGCCAGCAGTTCCGGGACTAGACGCGGTGAGCAGTTCTTC CASSSGTRRGEQFF
. . TRBJ2-7 TRBV5-1 TGCGCCAGCAGCCTCGAAGGGTCCCAAGCAGACTACGAGCAGTACTTC CASSLEGSQADYEQYF
few TRBD2 TRBJ2-5 TRBV20-1 TGCAGTAGCGCCGGGGGAGGGGAGACCCAGTACTTC CSSAGGGETQYF
few . TRBJ1-5 TRBV11-2 TGTGCCAGCAGCTTCCGCGGCAGTGATAGCAATCAGCCCCAGCATTTT CASSFRGSDSNQPQHF
few . TRBJ1-2 TRBV6-1 TGTGCCAGCAGAGCAGGTCTAGGGGGCTACACCTTC CASRAGLGGYTF
once TRBD2 TRBJ2-5 TRBV28 TGTGCCAGCACCACCCAATACCGGGCGGGAGGGAGAGAGACCCAGTACTTC CASTTQYRAGGRETQYF
. TRBD2 TRBJ2-1 TRBV20-1 TGCAGTGCTAGAGCCGCAGGTAGCGGGTACAACAATGAGCAGTTCTTC CSARAAGSGYNNEQFF
. . TRBJ2-3 TRBV20-1 TGCAGTGCTACCGACTATCACACAGATACGCAGTATTTT CSATDYHTDTQYF
. TRBD1 TRBJ1-5 TRBV18 TGTGCCAGCTCAGCGACAGGGGGCCGGGATCAGCCCCAGCATTTT CASSATGGRDQPQHF
. . TRBJ1-5 TRBV11-3 TGTGCCAGCAGCTTAGGCGATCGGGACACGGGTAGTCAGCCCCAGCATTTT CASSLGDRDTGSQPQHF
. . TRBJ2-7 TRBV6-2/TRBV6-3 TGTGCCAGCAGTTATCCGGCCACTCGTTGCGAGCAGTACTTC CASSYPATRCEQYF
. . TRBJ2-2 TRBV20-1 TGCAGTGCTAGAAGGAGTAGCGGAGGGGGGACCGGGGAGCTGTTTTTT CSARRSSGGGTGELFF
. TRBD2 TRBJ2-3 TRBV10-3 TGTGCCATCAGGGCGACTAGCGGGAGGTCAGATACGCAGTATTTT CAIRATSGRSDTQYF
. TRBD2 TRBJ2-5 TRBV6-2/TRBV6-3 TGTGCCAGCAGTTCTTTCCCGGGACTAGCGGGAGGGTCTAAGTCGGAGACCCAGTACTTC CASSSFPGLAGGSKSETQYF
. TRBD2 TRBJ2-1 TRBV7-2 TGTGCCAGCAGCTTAGCGGGGAGCGGGATATTTGATGAGCAGTTCTTC CASSLAGSGIFDEQFF
. . TRBJ2-3 TRBV7-2 TGTGCCAGCAGCTTAGCCCCAGGAACCCTCACAGATACGCAGTATTTT CASSLAPGTLTDTQYF
. TRBD1 TRBJ2-4 TRBV20-1 TGCAGTGCTTACAGGGGAATAGGGACCAAAAACATTCAGTACTTC CSAYRGIGTKNIQYF
. . TRBJ2-5 TRBV28 TGTGCCAGCAGTCGTTATAGGACAGAACAAGAGACCCAGTACTTC CASSRYRTEQETQYF
. . TRBJ2-3 TRBV4-2 TGTGCCAGCAGCCAAGAGGCCCTTCGAGCGGCCACAGATACGCAGTATTTT CASSQEALRAATDTQYF
few . TRBJ1-4 TRBV6-5 TGTGCCAGCAGTTATCCCATTACGATGGCTAATGAAAAACTGTTTTTT CASSYPITMANEKLFF
. TRBD1 TRBJ2-3 TRBV27 TGTGCCAGCAGCCGAATCACAGGGGGCGCTCGGACAGATACGCAGTATTTT CASSRITGGARTDTQYF
few TRBD2 TRBJ2-1 TRBV7-9 TGTGCCAGCAGCTTAGCGTTTGGACTAGCGGGAGTCAATGAGCAGTTCTTC CASSLAFGLAGVNEQFF
. . TRBJ2-2 TRBV7-8 TGTGCCAGCAGCTTAGGGAGAAACACCGGGGAGCTGTTTTTT CASSLGRNTGELFF
. TRBD2 TRBJ2-1 TRBV7-2 TGTGCCAGCAGCTTAGCGTCTAGCGGGAGGTGGGATGAGCAGTTCTTC CASSLASSGRWDEQFF
. . TRBJ2-3 TRBV20-1 TGCAGTGCTAGAGATCAGGGGCCAGATACGCAGTATTTT CSARDQGPDTQYF
. . TRBJ1-5 TRBV18 TGTGCCAGCTCACCACAGGGCGGGAATAGCAATCAGCCCCAGCATTTT CASSPQGGNSNQPQHF
once . TRBJ2-7 TRBV6-5 TGTGCCAGCAGTTACTTGGGCACTTACGAGCAGTACTTC CASSYLGTYEQYF
few . TRBJ1-2 TRBV20-1 TGCAGTGCTAGGTCCCCCTGGGGGGGCTATTCCTATGGCTACACCTTC CSARSPWGGYSYGYTF
. . TRBJ2-3 TRBV25-1 TGTGCCAGCAGTCGGAGACCCGGGGGCCCCGATACGCAGTATTTT CASSRRPGGPDTQYF
. TRBD2 TRBJ2-1 TRBV20-1 TGCAGTGCTAGCTGGGGCGGGAGAGGTGGTGAGCAGTTCTTC CSASWGGRGGEQFF
. TRBD2 TRBJ2-1 TRBV2 TGTGCCAGCAGTGAGGAGGGAGGGATCTTCAATGAGCAGTTCTTC CASSEEGGIFNEQFF
few TRBD1 TRBJ2-1 TRBV19 TGTGCCAGCCGGGACAGGGGGTTTGATGAGCAGTTCTTC CASRDRGFDEQFF
. TRBD1 TRBJ1-5 TRBV19 TGTGCCAGTAGTCTCTGGACAGGGGATGGCAATCAGCCCCAGCATTTT CASSLWTGDGNQPQHF
. . TRBJ2-5 TRBV28 TGTGCCAGCAGTTCAGGGGTCCGGACCCAGTACTTC CASSSGVRTQYF
. . TRBJ2-5 TRBV18 TGTGCCAGCTCACCACTTCGGGGAAGACAAGAGACCCAGTACTTC CASSPLRGRQETQYF
few . TRBJ2-7 TRBV28 TGTGCCAGCAGTTTAAGGGGGGGACTCTACGAGCAGTACTTC CASSLRGGLYEQYF
once . TRBJ2-7 TRBV7-6 TGTGCCAGCAGCTTAGACAGTTGGAGCTCCTACGAGCAGTACTTC CASSLDSWSSYEQYF
. . TRBJ2-5 TRBV27 TGTGCCAGCAGTCCTAGACGTAACTTTGGGGAGACCCAGTACTTC CASSPRRNFGETQYF
. . TRBJ2-7 TRBV27 TGTGCCAGCAGTCCTCAGGGGCTGAACTACGAGCAGTACTTC CASSPQGLNYEQYF
. . TRBJ2-7 TRBV28 TGTGCCAGCAGTTTATCCCACGAGCAGTACTTC CASSLSHEQYF
. TRBD2 TRBJ2-3 TRBV7-9 TGTGCCAGCCACGCGGGAGGAGGGGGAGATACGCAGTATTTT CASHAGGGGDTQYF
. . TRBJ2-2 TRBV5-1 TGCGCCAGCAGCTTGGGGGGCGCGAACACCGGGGAGCTGTTTTTT CASSLGGANTGELFF
. . TRBJ2-3 TRBV20-1 TGCAGTGCTAGAGATCTTGGGGCCTCAGGAGATACGCAGTATTTT CSARDLGASGDTQYF
few . TRBJ1-5 TRBV19 TGTGCCAGTAGTACCGACAGAATAGGGTGGAATCAGCCCCAGCATTTT CASSTDRIGWNQPQHF
once TRBD1 TRBJ2-2 TRBV20-1 TGCAGTGCTAGAAGAAACAGGGGTACGGACACCGGGGAGCTGTTTTTT CSARRNRGTDTGELFF
. TRBD1 TRBJ2-7 TRBV6-1 TGTGCCAGCAGTGGGACAGGGTTCTACGAGCAGTACTTC CASSGTGFYEQYF
. . TRBJ1-3 TRBV20-1 TGCAGTGCGAGCCCATGGGGGGCTGGAAACACCATATATTTT CSASPWGAGNTIYF
. . TRBJ1-2 TRBV7-2 TGTGCCAGCAGCTCTTTCTATGGCTACACCTTC CASSSFYGYTF
few . TRBJ1-1 TRBV7-2 TGTGCCAGCAGCTCCGTAGGCATGAACACTGAAGCTTTCTTT CASSSVGMNTEAFF
few . TRBJ1-2 TRBV7-9 TGTGCCAGCAGCTTAGTAGGGACCCCAGGAGGCTACACCTTC CASSLVGTPGGYTF